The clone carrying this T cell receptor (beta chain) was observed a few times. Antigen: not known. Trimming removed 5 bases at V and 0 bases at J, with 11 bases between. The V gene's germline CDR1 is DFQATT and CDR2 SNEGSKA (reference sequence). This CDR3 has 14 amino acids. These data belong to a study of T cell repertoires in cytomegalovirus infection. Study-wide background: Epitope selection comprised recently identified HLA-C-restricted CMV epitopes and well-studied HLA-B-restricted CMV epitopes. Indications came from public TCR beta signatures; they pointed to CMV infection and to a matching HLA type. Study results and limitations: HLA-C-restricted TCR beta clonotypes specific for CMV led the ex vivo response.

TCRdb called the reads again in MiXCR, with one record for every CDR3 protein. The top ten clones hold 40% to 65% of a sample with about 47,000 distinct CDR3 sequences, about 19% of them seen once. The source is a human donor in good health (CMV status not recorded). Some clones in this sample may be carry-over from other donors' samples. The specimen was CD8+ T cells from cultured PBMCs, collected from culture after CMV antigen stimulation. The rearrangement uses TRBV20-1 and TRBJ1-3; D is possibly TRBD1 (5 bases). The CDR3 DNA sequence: TGCAGTGCTGAGTCGGGGGTCTCTGGAAACACCATATATTTT. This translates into CSAESGVSGNTIYF.